This T cell receptor beta chain was recovered during a study of blood T cell repertoires in COVID-19. The CDR3 spans 14 residues. V was cut by 1 base and J by 2 bases, with 6 bases left in between. The germline gives CDR1 MNHEY, CDR2 SVGEGT. Profiled with immunoSEQ multiplex PCR; TCRdb holds only in-frame clones, not every one. The sample includes some 150,000 clones, 85% to 90% of them seen just once. Sample: peripheral blood. The rearrangement uses TRBV6-2 or TRBV6-3 and TRBJ1-5; D may be TRBD1 (5 bases). This TCR came from a woman aged 55-69 years with COVID-19, enrolled during active disease. The CDR3 DNA reads TGTGCCAGCAGTTACTGGGGGGGCAATCAGCCCCAGCATTTT. Translated, it gives CASSYWGGNQPQHF.